The 10 T cell receptor beta chains given below trace back to one sample, sequenced in a study of T cells in Graves' hyperthyroidism and ophthalmopathy. The CDR3 regions of TCR beta were amplified from RNA transcripts. The HTBI primer set drove a first-round RT-PCR of the TCR CDR3. TCRdb ran MiXCR on the multiplex PCR reads and lists one entry per CDR3 protein. The sample contains about 710,000 distinct CDR3 sequences, about a sixth of which appear only once. Sequenced material: blood. These receptors originate from a young man with Graves' hyperthyroidism.

To note about this clonotype: A much larger clone is a single base away; this may be a read error. The chain employs TRBV27 and TRBJ1-2; 10 nucleotides align to TRBD1. Germline V lookup: CDR1 MNHEY, CDR2 SMNVEV (reference sequence). The CDR3 consists of 16 residues. Trimming cost V 5 bases and J 8 bases; bases outside gene matches: 14. CDR3 loop: CASSRTGGAAPYGYTF. The DNA for the CDR3 is TGTGCCAGCAGTAGGACAGGGGGGGCGGCCCCCTACGGCTACACCTTC.

This chain joins TRBV2 and TRBJ2-2; TRBD2 matches at 9 bases. The ends lost 0 bases at V and 5 bases at J; junction bases unmatched: 1. This CDR3 region has 15 residues. Germline lookup yields CDR1 SNHLY and CDR2 FYNNEI. For the CDR3, the DNA is TGTGCCAGCAGTGAAGCGCTAGCGGGAACCGGGGAGCTGTTTTTT. This sequence encodes CASSEALAGTGELFF.

The chain joins TRBV4-3 to TRBJ2-3; 9 nucleotides agree with TRBD2. CDR1 is LGHNA and CDR2 is YSLEER in the germline V gene. V was pared by 8 bases and J by 3 bases, with 12 bases of the junction left unmatched. CDR3 length equals 16 residues. DNA of the CDR3: TGCGCCAGCGGACTCATAGCGGGAGCATCGACAGATACGCAGTATTTT. Its translation: CASGLIAGASTDTQYF.

Details on this clonotype: It may be a read error: a sequence one base away is much more abundant. This rearrangement joins TRBV11-3 to TRBJ1-2; no clear D gene. Germline assignment: CDR1 SGHNT and CDR2 YENEEA. This CDR3 contains 13 residues. CDR3 sequence reads: CTSSKNTEDGYTF. The CDR3 DNA is TGTACCAGCAGCAAGAACACAGAGGATGGCTACACCTTC.

The gene calls are TRBV29-1 and TRBJ2-7; the match to TRBD1 covers 11 bases. Germline CDR1 is SQVTM and CDR2 is ANQGSEA. The V gene end was trimmed by 6 bases and the J gene end by 5 bases; junction bases not matched to a gene: 6. The CDR3 sequence is 13 residues long. CDR3: CSVGQGALNEQYF. As DNA, the CDR3 is TGCAGCGTAGGACAGGGGGCGCTTAACGAGCAGTACTTC.

Ten or more counts support this clonotype. The chain employs TRBV2 and TRBJ2-5, with D possibly TRBD1 on 6 matching bases. The V gene lost 6 bases and the J gene lost 5 bases, with 16 bases spanning the gap. CDR1 SNHLY and CDR2 FYNNEI come from the germline V gene. The length of the CDR3 is 14 residues. The CDR3 bases are TGTGCCAGCAGCGGACAGATTTTGGGGGAGACCCAGTACTTC. Translation gives CASSGQILGETQYF. Full variable domain (outside the CDR3, taken from reference TRBV2 and TRBJ2-5): EPEVTQTPSHQVTQMGQEVILRCVPISNHLYFYWYRQILGQKVEFLVSFYNNEISEKSEIFDDQFSVERPDGSNFTLKIRSTKLEDSAMYFCASSGQILGETQYFGPGTRLLVL.

This clonotype was seen repeatedly, ten times or more. The chain is built from TRBV28 and TRBJ2-1; TRBD1 or TRBD2 may be the D gene (5 bases each). This CDR3 has 15 amino acids. V was pared by 1 base and J by 3 bases, with 10 bases between. Germline CDR1 is MDHEN and CDR2 is SYDVKM. CDR3 nucleotides: TGTGCCAGCAGTTTATTGGGGGAAATCTACAATGAGCAGTTCTTC. Protein: CASSLLGEIYNEQFF.

The chain carries TRBV6-1 and TRBJ2-2; 14 positions agree with TRBD2. The CDR3 extends over 17 amino acids. Germline CDR1 and CDR2: MNHNS and SASEGT. Unmatched junction bases numbered 10, after V lost 5 bases and J lost 8 bases. The CDR3 sequence is CASSSWGLAGVPGELFF. DNA of the CDR3: TGTGCCAGCAGTTCCTGGGGACTAGCGGGAGTTCCGGGGGAGCTGTTTTTT.

This clonotype has at least ten counts. The chain carries TRBV2 and TRBJ2-1; 9 bases map to TRBD2. In germline, CDR1 is SNHLY, CDR2 FYNNEI. CDR3 length: 17 residues. V trimming: 8 bases; J trimming: 6 bases; junction bases outside the gene matches: 17. Here the CDR3 reads CASRPVTSGLKGNEQFF. The DNA of the CDR3 is TGTGCCAGCCGCCCAGTGACTAGCGGATTAAAAGGCAATGAGCAGTTCTTC. Drawing the rest from reference TRBV2 and TRBJ2-1, the complete variable domain is EPEVTQTPSHQVTQMGQEVILRCVPISNHLYFYWYRQILGQKVEFLVSFYNNEISEKSEIFDDQFSVERPDGSNFTLKIRSTKLEDSAMYFCASRPVTSGLKGNEQFFGPGTRLTVL.

This clonotype was detected many times. The chain is built from TRBV30 and TRBJ2-1, with TRBD1 matching over 8 bases. Trimming cost V 0 bases and J 9 bases; bases outside gene matches: 4. Per the germline V gene, CDR1 is GTSNPN and CDR2 is SVGIG (reference sequence). There are 13 residues in the CDR3. CDR3 in DNA: TGTGCCTGGAGTGTACAACAGGGGGGTGAGCAGTTCTTC. Its protein product is CAWSVQQGGEQFF.